The rows below give T cell receptor beta chains drawn from one sample of a study of T cell responses to AZD1222 COVID-19 vaccine. Only in-frame clones appear in the TCRdb table, and some are missing; sequencing was by immunoSEQ multiplex PCR. Found here are tens of thousands of clones, approximately 80% of them singletons; the top ten hold 5.4%. Sequenced here: peripheral blood, sampled on day 0 of AZD1222 vaccination. The receptors here all came from an adult in good health. CDR3s include the opening cysteine and the closing phenylalanine or tryptophan. Each record gives: clone size, D gene, V gene, J gene, CDR3 DNA, CDR3 protein. The D gene is left open where the match is weak. Clone size is stated in some rows and not others, as once, few, many or a class when expanded.

NA	NA	TRBV6-6	TRBJ1-6	TGTGCCAGCACCCAAAGGGCCTCTGCTGATAATTCACCCCTCCACTTT	CASTQRASADNSPLHF
NA	TRBD2	TRBV9	TRBJ2-1	TGTGCCAGCAGCGTGAGCGGGGACTACAATGAGCAGTTCTTC	CASSVSGDYNEQFF
NA	TRBD1	TRBV6-5	TRBJ1-2	TGTGCCAGCACCCCCCGGACAGGGTATGGCTACACCTTC	CASTPRTGYGYTF
few	TRBD2	TRBV6-4	TRBJ2-3	TGTGCCAGCAGTGACTCGGCTAGCGGGGGACCAGATACGCAGTATTTT	CASSDSASGGPDTQYF
NA	NA	TRBV7-8	TRBJ1-4	TGTGCCAGCAGCTTAGCCGGGGGAGGCACTAATGAAAAACTGTTTTTT	CASSLAGGGTNEKLFF
NA	NA	TRBV4-3	TRBJ1-1	TGCGCCAGCAGCCAAGGCGGGGTTGGCAGGGGTAACACTGAAGCTTTCTTT	CASSQGGVGRGNTEAFF
NA	NA	TRBV27	TRBJ2-3	TGTGCCAGCACCCTCCGAAATAACGGGGCAGATACGCAGTATTTT	CASTLRNNGADTQYF
NA	TRBD2	TRBV5-4	TRBJ2-3	TGTGCCAGCAGCTTGGGCGCGGGGGGGCTTGTAGATACGCAGTATTTT	CASSLGAGGLVDTQYF
NA	NA	TRBV3-1/TRBV3-2	TRBJ2-1	TGTGCCAGCAGCCAAGATAGCGGACCTTACAATGAGCAGTTCTTC	CASSQDSGPYNEQFF
NA	NA	TRBV4-2	TRBJ1-2	TGTGCCAGCAGCCAAGAGGTACGACTAGACAGTCAATATGGCTACACCTTC	CASSQEVRLDSQYGYTF
NA	NA	TRBV5-5	TRBJ2-7	TGTGCCAGCAGCCGTGGAGGGGGGGCCTACGAGCAGTACTTC	CASSRGGGAYEQYF
NA	NA	TRBV5-6	TRBJ2-1	TGTGCCAGCAGCTTCGTGACCAATGAGCAGTTCTTC	CASSFVTNEQFF
NA	TRBD2	TRBV10-3	TRBJ2-1	TGTGCCATCAGTGAGTCGACCCGAGGACTAGCGGGGGGGCTTTGGGAGCAGTTCTTC	CAISESTRGLAGGLWEQFF
NA	NA	TRBV27	TRBJ2-1	TGTGCCAGCAGTTTTGTGGGCCGGCAGTTCTTC	CASSFVGRQFF
NA	NA	TRBV4-2	TRBJ1-1	TGTGCCAGCAGCCATTCTTTTTCGGTAGGCACTGAAGCTTTCTTT	CASSHSFSVGTEAFF
few	NA	TRBV19	TRBJ2-7	TGTGCCGCAGGCCCCGGGTACGAGCAGTACTTC	CAAGPGYEQYF
NA	TRBD2	TRBV6-5	TRBJ2-2	TGTGCCAGCAGCAATGCGGGGGTAGGGGGGGAGCTGTTTTTT	CASSNAGVGGELFF
NA	NA	TRBV7-9	TRBJ1-5	TGTGCCAGCAGCTTTGGGGCCAATCAGCCCCAGCATTTT	CASSFGANQPQHF
NA	NA	TRBV6-5	TRBJ1-3	TGTGCCACCACTCCAGGGATCTCTGGAAACACCATATATTTT	CATTPGISGNTIYF
NA	NA	TRBV6-5	TRBJ2-7	TGTGCCAGCAGACAGGGTACCGAGCAGTACTTC	CASRQGTEQYF
NA	NA	TRBV11-3	TRBJ2-1	TGTGCCAGCAGCTTAGGGCCCTACAATGAGCAGTTCTTC	CASSLGPYNEQFF
NA	NA	TRBV6-5	TRBJ2-3	TGTGCCAGCAGTTACTCCCGTACCTCAGATACGCAGTATTTT	CASSYSRTSDTQYF
NA	NA	TRBV7-9	TRBJ2-7	TGTGCCAGCAGTGACAGGAGCTCCTACGAGCAGTACTTC	CASSDRSSYEQYF
NA	NA	TRBV14	TRBJ2-7	TGTGCCAGCAGCCGCGCGGGGATCGAGCAGTACTTC	CASSRAGIEQYF
once	TRBD1	TRBV4-1	TRBJ1-4	TGCGCCAGCAGCCGGGACAGGGGGAGAGAAAAACTGTTTTTT	CASSRDRGREKLFF
few	NA	TRBV6-4	TRBJ2-3	TGTGCCAGCAGTTTGGACACCAGCACAGATACGCAGTATTTT	CASSLDTSTDTQYF
NA	TRBD1	TRBV24-1	TRBJ1-5	TGTGCCACCAGTGATTCCGGACAGGGTAAACATCAGCCCCAGCATTTT	CATSDSGQGKHQPQHF
NA	TRBD2	TRBV7-2	TRBJ2-3	TGTGCCAGCAGCGCTCCAGACCTAGCGGGGGCTTACACAGATACGCAGTATTTT	CASSAPDLAGAYTDTQYF
NA	TRBD1	TRBV5-1	TRBJ1-6	TGCGCCAGCAGCTTGGAATTCGGGGACAGGGTATCGTCACCCCTCCACTTT	CASSLEFGDRVSSPLHF
once	TRBD1	TRBV5-6	TRBJ2-7	TGTGCCAGCAGCTCCCGGACAGGCTTCTACGAGCAGTACTTC	CASSSRTGFYEQYF
NA	NA	TRBV6-5	TRBJ1-2	TGTGCCAGCCTAATATGGAACATGGACTATGGCTACACCTTC	CASLIWNMDYGYTF
once	NA	TRBV11-2	TRBJ1-2	TGTGCCAGCAGGGGGGGGATAACTAACTATGGCTACACCTTC	CASRGGITNYGYTF
NA	NA	TRBV7-2	TRBJ2-7	TGTGCCAGCAGCTCGGCTGATTACGAGCAGTACTTC	CASSSADYEQYF
few	NA	TRBV9	TRBJ1-2	TGTGCCAGCAGCGTAAGCGATCTCTATGGCTACACCTTC	CASSVSDLYGYTF
NA	TRBD1	TRBV29-1	TRBJ2-7	TGCAGCGTTGAGAGGGGGCCCGAGCAGTACTTC	CSVERGPEQYF
NA	NA	TRBV7-9	TRBJ2-5	TGTGCCAGCAGCTTAGATGATGGCTCGGAGACCCAGTACTTC	CASSLDDGSETQYF
NA	NA	TRBV19	TRBJ2-2	TGTGCCAGTAGTACGAGCCAGGGGAACACCGGGGAGCTGTTTTTT	CASSTSQGNTGELFF
NA	NA	TRBV28	TRBJ1-6	TGTGCCAGCAGTTTATGGCACCGGGACGCCGGGACTTCACCCCTCCACTTT	CASSLWHRDAGTSPLHF
NA	TRBD1	TRBV5-1	TRBJ1-1	TGCGCCAGCAGCTTTCAGGGGGGCACTGAAGCTTTCTTT	CASSFQGGTEAFF
NA	TRBD2	TRBV7-2	TRBJ2-5	TGTGCCAGCAGCGTGGGTGGACTAGCGGGGGGGCAAGAGACCCAGTACTTC	CASSVGGLAGGQETQYF
NA	TRBD2	TRBV5-4	TRBJ2-2	TGTGCCAGCGCGCGGACTAGCGGGGGGAACACCGGGGAGCTGTTTTTT	CASARTSGGNTGELFF
NA	TRBD2	TRBV4-3	TRBJ2-3	TGCGCCAGCAGCCAAGAGACTAGCTGGGGATACACAGATACGCAGTATTTT	CASSQETSWGYTDTQYF
NA	TRBD2	TRBV6-5	TRBJ2-7	TGTGCCAGCAGCTACGTCGGACTAGCGGGTTTCGAGCAGTACTTC	CASSYVGLAGFEQYF
NA	TRBD2	TRBV10-2	TRBJ2-1	TGCGCCAGCAGTGGGCGACAGCGGGGGGGCAGGTTGTTAGGTGAGCAGTTCTTC	CASSGRQRGGRLLGEQFF
NA	TRBD1	TRBV2	TRBJ2-3	TGTGCCAGCAGTGGGACAGGGGTGGGCACAGATACGCAGTATTTT	CASSGTGVGTDTQYF
NA	NA	TRBV10-2	TRBJ1-1	TGCGCCAGCAGCCTGGGGGACCTTGGCACTGAAGCTTTCTTT	CASSLGDLGTEAFF
NA	NA	TRBV27	TRBJ2-7	TGTGCCAGCAGGACAGCGAACTCCTACGAGCAGTACTTC	CASRTANSYEQYF
NA	NA	TRBV3-1/TRBV3-2	TRBJ2-7	TGTGCCAGCAGCCAAGGATGGGAGCAGTACTTC	CASSQGWEQYF
NA	TRBD1	TRBV4-1	TRBJ1-1	TGCGCCAGCAGCCAAGGACAGGGGTTCACTGAAGCTTTCTTT	CASSQGQGFTEAFF
NA	TRBD2	TRBV6-5	TRBJ2-3	TGTGCCAGCAGCCCACTAGCGGGGGTCACAGATACGCAGTATTTT	CASSPLAGVTDTQYF
NA	TRBD2	TRBV6-5	TRBJ2-1	TGTGCCAGCAGTTACCCCAGCGGGGGGTGGGATGAGCAGTTCTTC	CASSYPSGGWDEQFF
NA	TRBD2	TRBV3-1/TRBV3-2	TRBJ2-1	TGTGCCAGCAGCCAAGATACTCGGACTAGCGGGGGTCCTTACAATGAGCAGTTCTTC	CASSQDTRTSGGPYNEQFF
NA	NA	TRBV4-2	TRBJ1-1	TGTGCCAGCAGCCCCCTGACGGGGACTGAAGCTTTCTTT	CASSPLTGTEAFF
NA	TRBD1	TRBV7-6	TRBJ2-1	TGTGCCAGCAGCTCCCGGGACAGCTCCTACAATGAGCAGTTCTTC	CASSSRDSSYNEQFF